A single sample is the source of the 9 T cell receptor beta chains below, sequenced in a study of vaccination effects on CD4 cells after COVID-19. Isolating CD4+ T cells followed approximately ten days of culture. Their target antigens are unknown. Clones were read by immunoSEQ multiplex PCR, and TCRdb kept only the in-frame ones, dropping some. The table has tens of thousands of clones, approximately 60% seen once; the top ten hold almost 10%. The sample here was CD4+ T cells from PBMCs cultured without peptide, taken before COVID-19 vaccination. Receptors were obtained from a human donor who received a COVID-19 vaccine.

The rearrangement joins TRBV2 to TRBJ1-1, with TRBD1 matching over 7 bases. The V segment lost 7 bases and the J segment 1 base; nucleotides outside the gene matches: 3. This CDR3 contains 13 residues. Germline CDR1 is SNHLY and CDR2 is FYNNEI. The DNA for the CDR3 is TGTGCCAGCACCCAGGGGGAGAACACTGAAGCTTTCTTT. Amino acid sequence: CASTQGENTEAFF.

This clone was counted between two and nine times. CDR3 sequence: CASRPDRVNTIYF. CDR3 sequence (DNA): TGTGCCAGCAGACCTGACAGAGTAAACACCATATATTTT. This chain connects TRBV12-3 or TRBV12-4 to TRBJ1-3; D may be TRBD1 (5 bases). There are 13 residues in the CDR3. The V gene lost 6 bases and the J gene lost 6 bases, with 12 bases spanning the gap.

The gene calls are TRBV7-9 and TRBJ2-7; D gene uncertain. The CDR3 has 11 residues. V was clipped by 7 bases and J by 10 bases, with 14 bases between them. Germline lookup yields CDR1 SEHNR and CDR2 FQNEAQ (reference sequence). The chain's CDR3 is CASTSQVAQYF. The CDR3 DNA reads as TGTGCCAGCACCTCCCAGGTGGCACAGTACTTC.

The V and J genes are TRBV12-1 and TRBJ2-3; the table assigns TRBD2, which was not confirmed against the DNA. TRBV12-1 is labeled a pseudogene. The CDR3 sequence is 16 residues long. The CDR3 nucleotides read TGTGCCAGCAGCCATTACCTAACTAGCCTCACAGATACGCAGTATTTT. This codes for CASSHYLTSLTDTQYF.

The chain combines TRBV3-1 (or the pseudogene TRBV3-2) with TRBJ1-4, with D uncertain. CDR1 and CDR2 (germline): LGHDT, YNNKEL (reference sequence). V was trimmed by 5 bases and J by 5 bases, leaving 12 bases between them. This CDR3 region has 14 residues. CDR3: CASSALAANEKLFF. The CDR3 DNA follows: TGTGCCAGCAGCGCCCTTGCCGCGAATGAAAAACTGTTTTTT.

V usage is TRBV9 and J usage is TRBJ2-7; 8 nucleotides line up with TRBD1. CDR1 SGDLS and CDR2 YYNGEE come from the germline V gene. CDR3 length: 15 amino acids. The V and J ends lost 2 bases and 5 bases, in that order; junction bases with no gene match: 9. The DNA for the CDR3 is TGTGCCAGCAGCGTCCTCAGGGGGCGTCTCCACGAGCAGTACTTC. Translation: CASSVLRGRLHEQYF.

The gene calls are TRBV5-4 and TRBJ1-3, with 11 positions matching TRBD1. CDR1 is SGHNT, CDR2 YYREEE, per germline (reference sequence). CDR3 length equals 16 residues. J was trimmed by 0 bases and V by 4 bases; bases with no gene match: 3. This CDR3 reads CASSQGTGGSGNTIYF. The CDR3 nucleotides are TGTGCCAGCAGCCAGGGGACAGGGGGCTCTGGAAACACCATATATTTT.

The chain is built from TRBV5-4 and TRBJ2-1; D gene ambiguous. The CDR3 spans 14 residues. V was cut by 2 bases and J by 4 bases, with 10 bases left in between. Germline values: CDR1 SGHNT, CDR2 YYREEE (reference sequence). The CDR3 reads CASSLALPYNEQFF. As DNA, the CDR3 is TGTGCCAGCAGCTTAGCATTACCGTACAATGAGCAGTTCTTC.

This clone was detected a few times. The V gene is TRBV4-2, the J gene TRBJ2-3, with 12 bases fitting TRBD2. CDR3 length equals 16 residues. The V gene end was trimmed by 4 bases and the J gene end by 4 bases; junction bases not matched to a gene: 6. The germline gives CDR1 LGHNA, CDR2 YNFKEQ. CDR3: CASSRKTSGGADTQYF. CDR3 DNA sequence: TGTGCCAGCAGCCGAAAGACTAGCGGGGGCGCAGATACGCAGTATTTT.